This T cell receptor beta chain appears in the sequencing data of a study of blood T cell repertoires in COVID-19. Turning to the study itself: Samples taken during acute and convalescent COVID-19 were collected in the United States, Italy and Spain.

TCRdb keeps only in-frame clones here, not all; method: immunoSEQ multiplex PCR. The repertoire holds about 97,000 clones, with roughly 92% as singletons. The CDR3 is made up of 15 amino acids. Germline assignment: CDR1 SGHAT and CDR2 FQNNGV. V shed 6 bases and J 4 bases; nucleotides not matched to a gene: 7. The V call is TRBV11-2, the J call TRBJ2-7; 12 bases fit TRBD2. The sequenced material came from peripheral blood. The source of this sequence is a man aged 50 to 60 with active COVID-19. CDR3 sequence: CASRVTSGSSYEQYF. CDR3 nucleotide sequence: TGTGCCAGCAGAGTGACTAGCGGGAGTAGTTACGAGCAGTACTTC.